Listed here is a single T cell receptor (beta chain). Original analysis: Nucleated cell counts were estimated from reference gene primer amplification. Clones were sequenced by immunoSEQ multiplex PCR, and TCRdb holds only the in-frame ones, with some missing. V, J and clone size derive from that table, while D and trimming were established from the DNA sequence. This table holds about 39,000 clones, around four fifths found once. The data were taken from a study of blood T cell repertoires in COVID-19. Across the whole study: The study drew acute and convalescent COVID-19 samples from the United States, Italy and Spain. The cDNA or gDNA used as material had been derived from T cells, B-cell-depleted T cells, or PBMCs.

The material sequenced was peripheral blood. The clonotype originates from a man aged 50 or older with active or convalescent COVID-19.

CDR3 DNA sequence: TGTGCCAGCAGTGATCGGCAGGGGATGAATCAGCCCCAGCATTTT. Translating it yields CASSDRQGMNQPQHF. This rearrangement joins TRBV2 to TRBJ1-5, with D possibly matching TRBD1 (6 bases). CDR3 length equals 15 residues. The germline V gene encodes CDR1 SNHLY and CDR2 FYNNEI. Deletions cut 3 bases from V and 4 bases from J, with 13 bases between.